Below, 10 T cell receptor beta chains from the same sample are listed, as sequenced in a study of OX40 agonist ivuxolimab in advanced cancers. Data came from immunoSEQ multiplex PCR; TCRdb stores just in-frame clones and leaves some out. The table lists approximately 65,000 clones, 70% to 90% of them singletons. Sequences were derived from CD4+ or CD8+ T cells sorted from blood, sampled in a trial of the OX40 agonist ivuxolimab. The receptors were gathered from an adult with an advanced solid tumor such as melanoma, head and neck, liver or kidney cancer.

The chain has TRBV12-2 and TRBJ1-6; TRBD1, as called in the table, went unchecked against the DNA. TRBV12-2 is a pseudogene. CDR3 length: 16 residues. CDR3 region: CASRFQQGAPHSPLHF. CDR3 coding DNA: TGTGCAAGTCGCTTCCAACAGGGGGCACCTCATTCACCCCTCCACTTT.

The V gene is TRBV7-2, the J gene TRBJ1-2; D is uncertain. The V and J ends lost 5 bases and 8 bases respectively, with 15 bases between them. There are 13 residues in the CDR3. CDR1 is SGHTA, CDR2 FQGNSA, per germline. The CDR3 DNA follows: TGTGCCAGCAGCCCCCAACCAAGGCGGGGCTACACCTTC. Translated, it gives CASSPQPRRGYTF.

The chain links TRBV19 to TRBJ1-5; weak D call: TRBD1 (6 bases). CDR1 is LNHDA, CDR2 SQIVND, per germline (reference sequence). The CDR3 has 15 amino acids. The V and J ends lost 0 bases and 6 bases respectively, with 12 bases between them. CDR3 sequence reads: CASSIDPPGVQPQHF. CDR3 sequence (DNA): TGTGCCAGTAGTATAGACCCACCAGGGGTTCAGCCCCAGCATTTT. Full variable domain (remainder filled in from reference TRBV19 and TRBJ1-5): DGGITQSPKYLFRKEGQNVTLSCEQNLNHDAMYWYRQDPGQGLRLIYYSQIVNDFQKGDIAEGYSVSREKKESFPLTVTSAQKNPTAFYLCASSIDPPGVQPQHFGDGTRLSIL.

The chain joins TRBV5-1 to TRBJ1-1; 7 positions agree with TRBD1. The CDR3 is made up of 14 amino acids. V gave up 1 base and J gave up 7 bases; unmatched junction bases: 7. Per germline, CDR1 SGHRS and CDR2 YFSETQ. The CDR3 spells CASSLKEQGNEAFF. CDR3 coding DNA: TGCGCCAGCAGCTTGAAAGAACAGGGGAATGAAGCTTTCTTT.

The chain couples TRBV6-5 to TRBJ1-2; D gene uncertain. The germline CDR1 and CDR2 sequences are MNHEY and SVGAGI. The length of the CDR3 is 15 residues. V lost 2 bases, J lost 4 bases, and 14 bases lay in between. CDR3 amino acids: CASSYGSGHFYGYTF. Written as DNA, the CDR3 is TGTGCCAGCAGTTACGGGTCCGGCCACTTCTATGGCTACACCTTC.

Only a few counts were recorded for this clone. The rearrangement joins TRBV19 to TRBJ1-1; D is possibly TRBD1 (6 bases). The germline gives CDR1 LNHDA, CDR2 SQIVND (reference sequence). There are 14 residues in the CDR3. V was pared by 6 bases and J by 1 base, with 12 bases between. CDR3 protein: CASSRQARNTEAFF. The CDR3 DNA reads as TGTGCCAGTAGCCGACAGGCGAGGAACACTGAAGCTTTCTTT.

The rearrangement joins TRBV30 to TRBJ2-5; no definite D call. Germline V gene sequence: CDR1 GTSNPN, CDR2 SVGIG (reference sequence). CDR3 length equals 13 residues. Trimming left V 2 bases short and J 5 bases short, with 12 bases between. The CDR3 coding sequence is TGTGCCTGGAGTAGTATGGACGGGGAGACCCAGTACTTC. Translated, it gives CAWSSMDGETQYF.

This chain joins TRBV5-6 and TRBJ2-3; 8 bases agree with TRBD2. With 0 bases clipped from V and 2 bases from J, the junction kept 8 bases outside the gene matches. This CDR3 has 17 amino acids. CDR1 SGHDT and CDR2 YYEEEE come from the germline V gene. The CDR3 here is CASSLARLAGHTDTQYF. The CDR3 DNA follows: TGTGCCAGCAGCTTGGCTCGGCTAGCGGGTCACACAGATACGCAGTATTTT.

V is TRBV7-8 and J is TRBJ2-6, with D tentatively TRBD1 or TRBD2 (5 bases each). V was clipped by 4 bases and J by 0 bases, with 10 bases between them. Germline CDR1 is SGHVS and CDR2 is FQNEAQ. CDR3 length: 16 residues. The CDR3 loop reads CASSSSGTSGANVLTF. Here the CDR3 DNA reads TGTGCCAGCAGCTCCTCCGGGACCTCTGGGGCCAACGTCCTGACTTTC.

The chain links TRBV28 to TRBJ1-5, with a tentative D call TRBD1 (5 bases). Trimming left V 3 bases short and J 6 bases short, with 15 bases between. CDR1 is MDHEN, CDR2 SYDVKM, per germline. The CDR3 has 15 residues. The CDR3 spells CASSFGALRSQPQHF. The CDR3 coding sequence is TGTGCCAGCAGTTTCGGGGCGTTGCGGAGTCAGCCCCAGCATTTT. The whole variable domain, filled in from reference TRBV28 and TRBJ1-5, reads DVKVTQSSRYLVKRTGEKVFLECVQDMDHENMFWYRQDPGLGLRLIYFSYDVKMKEKGDIPEGYSVSREKKERFSLILESASTNQTSMYLCASSFGALRSQPQHFGDGTRLSIL.